Below, 22 T cell receptor beta chains from the same sample are listed, as sequenced in a study of blood T cell repertoires in COVID-19. The table came from immunoSEQ multiplex PCR; TCRdb's copy has only in-frame clones and leaves some out. Here the sample spans more than 200,000 clones, around four fifths being singletons. Sequencing was done on a sample of peripheral blood. The receptors were gathered from a woman aged 40 to 50 with active or convalescent COVID-19.

The CDR3 reads CSVNRGASNYGYTF. CDR3 DNA sequence: TGCAGCGTAAACAGGGGAGCTTCTAACTATGGCTACACCTTC. V gene TRBV29-1 combines with J gene TRBJ1-2; 7 nucleotides line up with TRBD1. The CDR3 loop spans 14 amino acids. Germline V gene sequence: CDR1 SQVTM, CDR2 ANQGSEA. The trim removed 6 bases at V and 0 bases at J, leaving 7 bases unmatched.

The V and J genes are TRBV30 and TRBJ1-6, with 8 bases aligning to TRBD1. CDR1 GTSNPN and CDR2 SVGIG come from the germline V gene (reference sequence). The V and J ends lost 3 bases and 10 bases, in that order; junction bases with no gene match: 8. The CDR3 extends over 14 amino acids. The chain's CDR3 is CAWRPGQGGSPLHF. The CDR3 DNA follows: TGTGCCTGGAGACCCGGACAGGGAGGATCACCCCTCCACTTT.

V gene TRBV11-2 combines with J gene TRBJ2-7; 10 nucleotides match TRBD2. Germline V CDR1 and CDR2: SGHAT, FQNNGV. V trimming: 1 base; J trimming: 2 bases; junction bases outside the gene matches: 2. The CDR3 length is 15 residues. DNA for the CDR3: TGTGCCAGCAGCTTAGCAGCGGGGGGGCCCTACGAGCAGTACTTC. Translating gives CASSLAAGGPYEQYF.

V is TRBV27 and J is TRBJ1-2; possible D gene TRBD1, 5 bases. CDR3 length: 16 residues. Germline values: CDR1 MNHEY, CDR2 SMNVEV (reference sequence). Trimming stripped 6 bases from V and 6 bases from J, with 23 bases between. Here the CDR3 DNA reads TGTGCCAGCAGCCTAATTGGTGGCCCGGGGGTCAATGGCTACACCTTC. Translating it yields CASSLIGGPGVNGYTF.

This chain links TRBV3-1 (or the pseudogene TRBV3-2) with TRBJ1-6; TRBD1 agrees at 7 bases. The V gene's germline CDR1 is LGHDT and CDR2 YNNKEL (reference sequence). The CDR3 consists of 14 residues. V lost 6 bases and J lost 10; bases outside the gene matches: 9. The CDR3 region is CASRETGFGSPLHF. CDR3 DNA: TGTGCCAGCAGAGAGACAGGGTTCGGGTCACCCCTCCACTTT.

The rearrangement joins TRBV30 to TRBJ1-2; D is perhaps TRBD1 (5 bases). CDR3 length: 13 amino acids. With 0 bases removed from V and 7 bases from J, the gap between germline ends came to 12 bases. Germline assignment: CDR1 GTSNPN and CDR2 SVGIG (reference sequence). CDR3 in amino acids: CAWSVQQASGYTF. The CDR3 DNA reads TGTGCCTGGAGTGTACAACAGGCTAGTGGCTACACCTTC. Together with reference TRBV30 and TRBJ1-2, the CDR3 gives the full variable domain: SQTIHQWPATLVQPVGSPLSLECTVEGTSNPNLYWYRQAAGRGLQLLFYSVGIGQISSEVPQNLSASRPQDRQFILSSKKLLLSDSGFYLCAWSVQQASGYTFGSGTRLTVV.

In DNA, the CDR3 is TGCAGCGTTGGGTGGACAAGGGAAAACATTCAGTACTTC. This translates into CSVGWTRENIQYF. The chain is built from TRBV29-1 and TRBJ2-4, with D tentatively TRBD1 (5 bases). Trimming stripped 4 bases from V and 5 bases from J, with 12 bases between. Germline-derived CDR1 and CDR2 are SQVTM and ANQGSEA. The CDR3 extends over 13 amino acids.

This chain uses TRBV12-5 with TRBJ2-5, with D uncertain. Germline V gene lookup returns CDR1 LGHNT and CDR2 FRNRAP. The V and J ends lost 1 base and 3 bases respectively, with 9 bases between them. This CDR3 is 14 amino acids long. In nucleotides, the CDR3 is TGTGCTAGTGGTTTGGCCCCCGGAGAAGAGACCCAGTACTTC. It translates to CASGLAPGEETQYF.

The chain links TRBV2 to TRBJ1-1; D perhaps matches TRBD1 (6 bases). The length of the CDR3 is 12 residues. V lost 7 bases to trimming and J lost 3 bases, with 9 bases between them. Germline assignment: CDR1 SNHLY and CDR2 FYNNEI. The DNA of the CDR3 is TGTGCCAGCACTCCAGGGGACACTGAAGCTTTCTTT. It encodes CASTPGDTEAFF.

This chain uses TRBV24-1 with TRBJ2-3; the D is unclear. The ends were cut back, 0 bases at V and 6 bases at J, with 9 bases in the middle. The germline V gene encodes CDR1 KGHDR and CDR2 SFDVKD. The CDR3 is 14 residues long. The CDR3 loop is CATSDLPNRDTQYF. The CDR3 coding sequence is TGTGCCACCAGTGATTTGCCAAACCGGGATACGCAGTATTTT.

The table lists this clone with a few counts. This chain connects TRBV5-4 to TRBJ1-2; D ambiguous. V dropped 4 bases and J dropped 5 bases, with 15 bases sitting between them. Germline CDR1 is SGHNT and CDR2 is YYREEE (reference sequence). The CDR3 loop spans 14 amino acids. Here the CDR3 reads CASSPERGGYGYTF. CDR3 coding DNA: TGTGCCAGCAGCCCCGAGCGGGGTGGGTATGGCTACACCTTC.

The chain employs TRBV2 and TRBJ1-3, with D uncertain. Germline assignment: CDR1 SNHLY and CDR2 FYNNEI. Trimming cost V 4 bases and J 1 base, with 2 bases left between them. The CDR3 spans 12 residues. The CDR3 bases are TGTGCCAGCAGTGCTTCTGGAAACACCATATATTTT. This encodes CASSASGNTIYF.

This rearrangement joins TRBV15 to TRBJ2-2, with D unresolved. CDR3 length: 15 amino acids. Trimming pared 0 bases from V and 5 bases from J, leaving 10 bases between. The germline gives CDR1 LNHNV, CDR2 YYDKDF (reference sequence). The CDR3 bases are TGTGCCACCAGCAGAGATAGACTTTTGACCGGGGAGCTGTTTTTT. As protein: CATSRDRLLTGELFF. Supplemented by reference TRBV15 and TRBJ2-2, the full variable domain reads DAMVIQNPRYQVTQFGKPVTLSCSQTLNHNVMYWYQQKSSQAPKLLFHYYDKDFNNEADTPDNFQSRRPNTSFCFLDIRSPGLGDTAMYLCATSRDRLLTGELFFGEGSRLTVL.

The chain employs TRBV6-5 and TRBJ1-1, with a tentative D call TRBD1 (5 bases). CDR3 length: 14 amino acids. Trimming stripped 5 bases from V and 3 bases from J, with 13 bases between. CDR1 is MNHEY, CDR2 SVGAGI, per germline. The CDR3 is CASSLGGFYTEAFF. The DNA for the CDR3 is TGTGCCAGCAGTCTGGGGGGGTTTTACACTGAAGCTTTCTTT.

The DNA for the CDR3 is TGTGCCAGCAGTTTACCCAGGGGGCATGGCTACACCTTC. It translates to CASSLPRGHGYTF. The gene calls are TRBV28 and TRBJ1-2; 8 nucleotides align to TRBD1. Germline CDR1 and CDR2: MDHEN and SYDVKM. CDR3 length: 13 residues. After removal of 2 bases from V and 6 bases from J, the junction contained 2 bases not matched to a gene.

This clone showed up just a few times. The CDR3 nucleotides are TGTGCCAGCAGTGGGGGGCAGGGAATGGACTATGGCTACACCTTC. Encoded protein: CASSGGQGMDYGYTF. The V gene is TRBV2, the J gene TRBJ1-2; a possible D gene is TRBD1 (6 bases). V shed 4 bases and J shed 3 bases, with 15 bases lying between them. CDR3 length: 15 amino acids. CDR1 SNHLY and CDR2 FYNNEI come from the germline V gene.

The chain links TRBV19 to TRBJ1-5; D remains ambiguous. Germline CDR1 is LNHDA and CDR2 is SQIVND (reference sequence). V lost 6 bases and J lost 1, with 13 bases in between. The CDR3 has 15 residues. The CDR3 loop is CASRIQVLSNQPQHF. CDR3 nucleotides: TGTGCCAGTAGAATTCAGGTCCTAAGCAATCAGCCCCAGCATTTT.

The V call is TRBV2, the J call TRBJ1-3, with TRBD1 matching 11 bases. V lost 6 bases and J lost 9; bases outside the gene matches: 4. Germline lookup yields CDR1 SNHLY and CDR2 FYNNEI. CDR3 length equals 13 residues. CDR3 region: CASRGQGVGTIYF. The DNA of the CDR3 is TGTGCCAGCAGGGGACAGGGGGTGGGCACCATATATTTT. The variable domain in full, completed from reference TRBV2 and TRBJ1-3, reads EPEVTQTPSHQVTQMGQEVILRCVPISNHLYFYWYRQILGQKVEFLVSFYNNEISEKSEIFDDQFSVERPDGSNFTLKIRSTKLEDSAMYFCASRGQGVGTIYFGEGSWLTVV.

The chain has TRBV5-6 and TRBJ1-3; D gene uncertain. V was shortened by 3 bases and J by 0 bases, with 10 bases between the two germline ends. CDR1 is SGHDT and CDR2 is YYEEEE in the germline V gene. This CDR3 is 15 amino acids long. The CDR3 spells CASSSAGSSGNTIYF. DNA of the CDR3: TGTGCCAGCAGCTCTGCTGGGAGCTCTGGAAACACCATATATTTT.

This clone was observed a few times. This chain links TRBV24-1 with TRBJ1-1; 9 bases agree with TRBD1. The J segment lost 10 bases and the V segment lost 4 bases, leaving 12 bases of the junction unmatched. The CDR3 is 15 residues long. In germline, CDR1 is KGHDR, CDR2 SFDVKD. This CDR3 reads CATSEGTGLFGRAFF. For the CDR3, the DNA is TGTGCCACCAGTGAAGGGACAGGGCTCTTTGGGAGAGCTTTCTTT.

V and J are TRBV5-1 and TRBJ1-2; no firm D call. Germline V lookup: CDR1 SGHRS, CDR2 YFSETQ. CDR3 length: 15 amino acids. With 4 bases removed from V and 4 bases from J, the gap between germline ends came to 17 bases. CDR3: CASSQDGERVYGYTF. CDR3 bases: TGCGCCAGCAGCCAAGATGGGGAGCGGGTCTATGGCTACACCTTC. Using reference TRBV5-1 and TRBJ1-2 for the parts outside the CDR3, the full variable domain is KAGVTQTPRYLIKTRGQQVTLSCSPISGHRSVSWYQQTPGQGLQFLFEYFSETQRNKGNFPGRFSGRQFSNSRSEMNVSTLELGDSALYLCASSQDGERVYGYTFGSGTRLTVV.

This clone was picked up a small number of times. The CDR3 loop reads CASSPGTAHGGYTF. DNA for the CDR3: TGTGCCAGCAGTCCCGGGACAGCCCACGGTGGCTACACCTTC. The J gene is TRBJ1-2, the V gene TRBV28, with TRBD1 identical over 7 bases. With V trimmed by 5 bases and J by 7 bases, 10 bases remained unmatched. Germline V lookup: CDR1 MDHEN, CDR2 SYDVKM. This CDR3 spans 14 amino acids.